The present TCR beta chain was sequenced within a study of OX40 agonist ivuxolimab in advanced cancers. Method: immunoSEQ multiplex PCR; TCRdb's copy keeps in-frame clones and lacks some. Here the sample spans approximately 52,000 clones, under 85% being singletons. The CDR3 has 14 amino acids. The ends lost 10 bases at V and 1 base at J; junction bases unmatched: 5. Looked up from germline, CDR1 is ENHRY and CDR2 is SYGVKD. V gene TRBV10-3 combines with J gene TRBJ1-1; TRBD1 matches at 11 bases. The source is an adult with an advanced solid tumor such as melanoma, head and neck, liver or kidney cancer. Source: CD4+ or CD8+ T cells sorted from blood, taken in a trial of the OX40 agonist ivuxolimab. The CDR3 reads CATGQGARNTEAFF. The CDR3 coding sequence is TGTGCCACAGGACAGGGGGCGAGGAACACTGAAGCTTTCTTT.